These 24 T cell receptor beta chains were sequenced from one sample in a study of blood T cell repertoires in COVID-19. TCRdb's table, derived via immunoSEQ multiplex PCR, lists solely in-frame clones and lacks some. Altogether about 130,000 clones are present, roughly 88% being singletons, with the ten largest covering about 2%. Sequences were obtained from peripheral blood. These receptors came from a man aged 70 or older with active COVID-19.

This clone was counted once. V and J are TRBV28 and TRBJ2-7; D unresolved. Germline CDR1 and CDR2: MDHEN and SYDVKM. This CDR3 comprises 11 residues. Trimming stripped 6 bases from V and 3 bases from J, with 6 bases between. CDR3 sequence reads: CASRTDYEQYF. The CDR3 DNA is TGTGCCAGCAGAACAGACTACGAGCAGTACTTC.

This sequence joins TRBV28 and TRBJ1-4; D is undetermined. V lost 5 bases and J lost 5, with 15 bases in between. This CDR3 comprises 15 residues. Germline V gene data show CDR1 as MDHEN and CDR2 as SYDVKM. CDR3 sequence reads: CASSLTGSTNEKLFF. The DNA for the CDR3 is TGTGCCAGCAGTCTCACCGGTTCCACCAATGAAAAACTGTTTTTT.

The chain joins TRBV6-6 to TRBJ1-6; D perhaps matches TRBD1 (5 bases). V lost 5 bases and J lost 0, with 11 bases in between. The length of the CDR3 is 16 residues. The V gene's germline CDR1 is MNHNY and CDR2 SVGAGI (reference sequence). In nucleotides, the CDR3 is TGTGCCAGCAGTCTCGACAGCCTCTCCTATAATTCACCCCTCCACTTT. It yields the protein CASSLDSLSYNSPLHF.

This clone was observed a single time. DNA of the CDR3: TGTGCCAGCAGCTTCCCAGGATACCCGTACTTC. As protein: CASSFPGYPYF. This chain connects TRBV13 to TRBJ2-7; no definite D call. Trimming took off 3 bases at V and 12 bases at J, with 12 bases between the two ends. Germline V gene lookup returns CDR1 PRHDT and CDR2 FYEKMQ (reference sequence). The CDR3 length is 11 residues.

On this clone itself: Other DNA variants within this sample encode the same CDR3. The rearrangement links TRBV9 to TRBJ1-4, with TRBD1 matching over 8 bases. Germline lookup yields CDR1 SGDLS and CDR2 YYNGEE. V was pared by 2 bases and J by 4 bases, with 1 base of the junction left unmatched. This CDR3 contains 14 residues. The CDR3 spells CASSVGQGNEKLFF. The CDR3 coding sequence is TGTGCCAGCAGCGTCGGACAGGGTAATGAAAAACTGTTTTTT.

The chain is built from TRBV7-3 and TRBJ2-1; 7 nucleotides match TRBD2. CDR3 size: 17 residues. The V gene's germline CDR1 is SGHTA and CDR2 FQGTGA. The V segment lost 2 bases and the J segment 0 bases; nucleotides outside the gene matches: 7. The CDR3 is CASSLRAAGVSYNEQFF. In DNA, the CDR3 is TGTGCCAGCAGCTTACGTGCTGCGGGAGTCTCCTACAATGAGCAGTTCTTC.

The rearrangement joins TRBV6-6 to TRBJ2-3; D is perhaps TRBD2 (7 bases). Germline V CDR1 and CDR2: MNHNY, SVGAGI (reference sequence). The V gene lost 5 bases and the J gene lost 1 base, with 10 bases spanning the gap. The CDR3 contains 14 residues. CDR3 region: CASSPGGRTDTQYF. For the CDR3, the DNA is TGTGCCAGCAGTCCCGGGGGGCGCACAGATACGCAGTATTTT.

Here the CDR3 reads CASRDRGRTGNTIYF. CDR3 nucleotide sequence: TGTGCCAGCAGGGACAGGGGGCGTACTGGAAACACCATATATTTT. V gene TRBV2 combines with J gene TRBJ1-3; 11 bases match TRBD1. The J segment lost 2 bases and the V segment lost 6 bases, leaving 3 bases of the junction unmatched. The germline CDR1 and CDR2 sequences are SNHLY and FYNNEI. The CDR3 has 15 residues.

The rearrangement links TRBV7-2 to TRBJ2-1; 8 positions agree with TRBD2. Germline V gene lookup returns CDR1 SGHTA and CDR2 FQGNSA. The CDR3 is made up of 15 amino acids. The trim removed 5 bases at V and 3 bases at J, leaving 6 bases unmatched. CDR3 loop: CASSRSAGVYNEQFF. The CDR3 DNA sequence: TGTGCCAGCAGCCGTTCAGCGGGAGTCTACAATGAGCAGTTCTTC.

The rearrangement links TRBV5-1 to TRBJ2-7; 12 positions agree with TRBD2. J was trimmed by 5 bases and V by 5 bases; bases with no gene match: 5. CDR3 length equals 14 residues. Germline V gives CDR1 SGHRS, CDR2 YFSETQ. CDR3: CASRQTSGSNEQYF. DNA of the CDR3: TGCGCCAGCAGGCAGACTAGCGGGAGTAACGAGCAGTACTTC.

J is TRBJ2-5 and V is TRBV28, with 12 nucleotides matching TRBD2. This CDR3 is built from 21 residues. The germline V gene encodes CDR1 MDHEN and CDR2 SYDVKM. V lost 5 bases, J lost 4 bases, and 23 bases stayed unmatched. CDR3 sequence (DNA): TGTGCCAGCAGTCCCGCCGGGCCGCGGCGGCTAGCGGGAGGGCGAGGAGAGACCCAGTACTTC. It is translated as CASSPAGPRRLAGGRGETQYF. Together with reference TRBV28 and TRBJ2-5, the CDR3 gives the full variable domain: DVKVTQSSRYLVKRTGEKVFLECVQDMDHENMFWYRQDPGLGLRLIYFSYDVKMKEKGDIPEGYSVSREKKERFSLILESASTNQTSMYLCASSPAGPRRLAGGRGETQYFGPGTRLLVL.

This chain links TRBV14 with TRBJ1-6; D is perhaps TRBD1 (5 bases). V was trimmed by 7 bases and J by 5 bases, leaving 9 bases between them. Germline V gene sequence: CDR1 SGHDN, CDR2 FVKESK. The CDR3 totals 13 residues. This CDR3 reads CASTAGNNSPLHF. CDR3 nucleotide sequence: TGTGCCAGCACAGCAGGGAATAATTCACCCCTCCACTTT.

The chain's CDR3 is CASSYDRGNEQYF. The CDR3, as DNA: TGTGCCAGCAGCTATGACAGGGGGAACGAGCAGTACTTC. This chain links TRBV6-5 with TRBJ2-7; 9 bases align to TRBD1. J was trimmed by 5 bases and V by 6 bases; bases with no gene match: 5. CDR1 and CDR2 from the germline V gene are MNHEY and SVGAGI. The CDR3 is made up of 13 amino acids.

This chain connects TRBV11-2 to TRBJ2-7, with D perhaps matching TRBD2 (6 bases). Germline loops: CDR1 SGHAT, CDR2 FQNNGV. This CDR3 has 15 residues. V lost 5 bases, J lost 2 bases, and 16 bases lay in between. CDR3 in amino acids: CASSASSVKTYEQYF. The CDR3 bases are TGTGCCAGCAGCGCCTCTAGCGTTAAGACCTACGAGCAGTACTTC.

This clone was seen a few times. The chain is built from TRBV12-3 or TRBV12-4 and TRBJ1-1; TRBD1 matches at 8 bases. The V and J ends lost 6 bases and 5 bases, in that order; junction bases with no gene match: 5. This CDR3 has 13 residues. DNA for the CDR3: TGTGCCAGCAGCCGGACAGGGTATACTGAAGCTTTCTTT. Protein sequence: CASSRTGYTEAFF.

The chain employs TRBV5-5 and TRBJ2-1, with 7 nucleotides matching TRBD2. Germline trimming cut 2 bases from V and 6 bases from J; bases unmatched to any gene: 11. Germline lookup yields CDR1 SGHKS and CDR2 YYEKEE (reference sequence). This CDR3 is built from 16 residues. The CDR3 DNA is TGTGCCAGCAGCTTTACTGCGGGAGCGATCCTCAATGAGCAGTTCTTC. Amino acids: CASSFTAGAILNEQFF.

The rearrangement joins TRBV18 to TRBJ2-1, with D maybe TRBD2 (6 bases). Trimming shortened V by 2 bases and J by 7 bases, and 12 bases separated the two germline ends. Germline CDR1 and CDR2: KGHSH and LQKENI. The CDR3 totals 14 residues. Here the CDR3 reads CASSPGRTWNEQFF. The CDR3 region has the DNA TGTGCCAGCTCACCAGGGAGGACATGGAATGAGCAGTTCTTC. The full variable domain, its missing parts supplied by reference TRBV18 and TRBJ2-1, is NAGVMQNPRHLVRRRGQEARLRCSPMKGHSHVYWYRQLPEEGLKFMVYLQKENIIDESGMPKERFSAEFPKEGPSILRIQQVVRGDSAAYFCASSPGRTWNEQFFGPGTRLTVL.

The genes are TRBV7-2 and TRBJ2-3, with D unresolved. This CDR3 spans 12 amino acids. V gave up 4 bases and J gave up 5 bases, with 7 bases separating them. Germline CDR1 SGHTA, CDR2 FQGNSA. CDR3 sequence: CASSWRGDTQYF. In DNA, the CDR3 is TGTGCCAGCAGCTGGAGAGGAGATACGCAGTATTTT. Using reference TRBV7-2 and TRBJ2-3 for the parts outside the CDR3, the full variable domain is GAGVSQSPSNKVTEKGKDVELRCDPISGHTALYWYRQSLGQGLEFLIYFQGNSAPDKSGLPSDRFSAERTGGSVSTLTIQRTQQEDSAVYLCASSWRGDTQYFGPGTRLTVL.

The rearrangement links TRBV21-1 to TRBJ2-7; the table gives TRBD2 as D, unverified against the DNA. TRBV21-1 is termed a pseudogene. The CDR3 totals 16 residues. CDR3 region: CASSKGRVPYSYEQYF. The CDR3 nucleotides read TGTGCCAGCAGCAAAGGTCGAGTGCCCTACTCCTACGAGCAGTACTTC.

This clone has a handful of counts. Relative to the germline gene, one junction end is altered; a read error may explain this. The V and J genes are TRBV30 and TRBJ2-7; D not certain. The germline gives CDR1 GTSNPN, CDR2 SVGIG (reference sequence). The CDR3 has 10 amino acids. The CDR3 DNA follows: TGTGCCCACGGTACCTACCAGCAGTACTTC. This encodes CAHGTYQQYF.

Concerning this clone: Distinct nucleotide sequences in the sample also encode this CDR3. The V gene is TRBV27, the J gene TRBJ2-7; maybe TRBD2 (6 bases). This CDR3 spans 14 amino acids. V lost 3 bases and J lost 0, with 9 bases in between. CDR1 and CDR2 from the germline V gene are MNHEY and SMNVEV (reference sequence). CDR3 bases: TGTGCCAGCAGTTTGCGGGGTCCCTCCTACGAGCAGTACTTC. It specifies CASSLRGPSYEQYF.

The rearrangement links TRBV27 to TRBJ1-1; the D is unclear. Trimming pared 10 bases from V and 6 bases from J, leaving 18 bases between. The CDR3 totals 13 residues. The germline V gene encodes CDR1 MNHEY and CDR2 SMNVEV (reference sequence). The CDR3 is CATLNRGTAEAFF. The CDR3 nucleotides read TGTGCCACCCTAAACCGGGGTACGGCTGAAGCTTTCTTT.

This rearrangement joins TRBV4-3 to TRBJ1-4, with 11 bases identical to TRBD1. From germline, CDR1 is LGHNA and CDR2 YSLEER. V was clipped by 3 bases and J by 0 bases; unmatched bases: 12. This CDR3 has 20 residues. CDR3 region: CASSQDLRTGGFSTNEKLFF. CDR3 nucleotide sequence: TGCGCCAGCAGCCAGGACCTCCGGACAGGGGGCTTTTCAACTAATGAAAAACTGTTTTTT.

The table lists this clone with a count of one. V and J are TRBV2 and TRBJ2-1; a weak D match, TRBD2 (5 bases). Germline CDR1 reads SNHLY; CDR2 reads FYNNEI. With 0 bases removed from V and 11 bases from J, the gap between germline ends came to 11 bases. The CDR3 contains 13 residues. CDR3 region: CASSEARGLKQFF. Written as DNA, the CDR3 is TGTGCCAGCAGTGAAGCTCGAGGGCTAAAGCAGTTCTTC.